This TCR beta chain was identified in a study of neoadjuvant anti-PD-1 for oral cavity cancer. Study-level background: Before surgery, most patients got three to four biweekly 3 mg/kg nivolumab doses. Patients without progression got a fourth dose around day 43. Study results and limitations: Higher pretreatment blood Treg/Th17 ratios correlated with higher pretreatment blood and lower post-treatment tumor TCRbeta clonality.

Profiled with immunoSEQ multiplex PCR; TCRdb holds only in-frame clones, not every one. The data show fewer than 25,000 clones, with more than 35% seen just once and under 50% held by the top ten. On this clone itself: What it binds is unknown.

Time point: after neoadjuvant nivolumab, at surgical resection. The patients had HPV-negative, locally advanced oral cavity squamous cell carcinoma. The sample consisted of tumor tissue, taken after nivolumab (anti-PD-1) treatment. This clonotype was sampled from a person between 35 and 79 years old with oral cavity squamous cell carcinoma.

The DNA of the CDR3 is TGCGCCAGCAGTTTTGCCGGGAGTGAAGCTTTCTTT. Protein: CASSFAGSEAFF. The V call is TRBV10-1, the J call TRBJ1-1; D gene ambiguous. V gave up 5 bases and J gave up 7 bases, with 11 bases separating them. Germline CDR1 is WNHNN and CDR2 is SYGVQD (reference sequence). The CDR3 extends over 12 amino acids.